This TCR beta chain was identified in a study of blood T cell repertoires in COVID-19. The wider study: Samples representing acute and convalescent COVID-19 were sourced from the United States, Italy and Spain. Nucleic acid was either cDNA or gDNA, and it came from T cells, B-cell-depleted T cells, or PBMCs.

Original processing notes: Reference gene primer amplification in the assay estimated nucleated cell counts. Produced via immunoSEQ multiplex PCR; TCRdb's table is partial and in-frame only. V and J calls plus clone size are reproduced from that table; the DNA served to infer D and trimming. The table lists 35,000 to 50,000 clones, about four fifths of them singletons. The V and J ends lost 1 base and 7 bases, in that order; junction bases with no gene match: 7. This CDR3 spans 15 amino acids. Germline CDR1 reads SGHRS; CDR2 reads YFSETQ. The sample consisted of peripheral blood. The V gene is TRBV5-1, the J gene TRBJ2-1; 8 bases align to TRBD2. The receptor comes from a woman of 80 years or more with acute or convalescent COVID-19. CDR3 coding DNA: TGCGCCAGCAGCTTGAACGGGGGGGCCCTAAATGAGCAGTTCTTC. It translates to CASSLNGGALNEQFF.